Listed below are T cell receptor beta chains from one sample, sequenced in a study of molecular identifiers for immune sequencing clone quantification. TCRdb independently ran MiXCR on the PCR reads; one entry per CDR3 protein. In the table there are 85,000 to 95,000 distinct CDR3 sequences, over 15% of which are singletons. Sequencing was performed on naive CD8+ T cells from blood, with Jurkat cell RNA spiked in. These receptors all stem from a human donor in good health. Some libraries in this study had Jurkat cell RNA spiked in. The CDR3 runs from the conserved cysteine through the conserved F or W. D genes are given only for firm matches. A row's size may be missing; if present it is once, few, many or a size class.

j_gene,d_gene,v_gene,abundance,CDR3aa,CDR3nt
TRBJ1-2,TRBD1,TRBV4-3,many,CASSQYAGTGIDGNYGYTF,TGCGCCAGCAGCCAATACGCCGGGACAGGGATTGATGGGAACTATGGCTACACCTTC
TRBJ1-1,NA,TRBV7-2,many,CASSSILNTEAFF,TGTGCCAGCAGCTCCATTCTGAACACTGAAGCTTTCTTT
TRBJ2-7,NA,TRBV24-1,many,CATSSDRYYEQYF,TGTGCCACCAGTTCCGACAGGTACTACGAGCAGTACTTC
TRBJ2-3,NA,TRBV4-3,NA,CASSQDVTSGAQDTQYF,TGCGCCAGCAGCCAAGATGTCACATCAGGGGCTCAAGATACGCAGTATTTT
TRBJ2-3,NA,TRBV20-1,few,CSAGGSGTGAVDTQYF,TGCAGTGCTGGCGGGTCGGGGACGGGGGCTGTAGATACGCAGTATTTT
TRBJ2-3,NA,TRBV5-4,NA,CASSLNRASWTQYF,TGTGCCAGCAGCTTGAATCGGGCTAGCTGGACGCAGTATTTT
TRBJ2-1,NA,TRBV7-2,many,CASSSTMMDGNEQFF,TGTGCCAGCAGCTCGACCATGATGGATGGCAATGAGCAGTTCTTC
TRBJ1-1,NA,TRBV28,NA,CAGRDTANAEAFF,TGTGCCGGCAGGGACACCGCGAACGCTGAAGCTTTCTTT
TRBJ2-3,TRBD2,TRBV27,many,CASSLLGSAGVADTQYF,TGTGCCAGCAGTTTACTTGGTTCAGCGGGAGTCGCAGATACGCAGTATTTT
TRBJ2-4,NA,TRBV27,many,CASSLWRVLVLAKNIQYF,TGTGCCAGCAGTTTATGGCGGGTACTAGTTCTAGCCAAAAACATTCAGTACTTC
TRBJ2-5,TRBD1,TRBV18,few,CASSPAETGQETQYF,TGTGCCAGCTCACCAGCGGAGACAGGGCAAGAGACCCAGTACTTC
TRBJ2-7,TRBD1,TRBV29-1,many,CSVEFGTGSYEQYF,TGCAGCGTAGAATTCGGGACAGGGAGCTACGAGCAGTACTTC
TRBJ2-3,NA,TRBV12-3/TRBV12-4,many,CASSPLLRTDTQYF,TGTGCCAGCAGTCCCCTGCTTCGCACAGATACGCAGTATTTT
TRBJ2-3,NA,TRBV7-2,NA,CASSSPGESDTQYF,TGTGCCAGCAGCTCCCCAGGGGAATCAGATACGCAGTATTTT
TRBJ2-5,TRBD2,TRBV20-1,many,CSARTSGQKAQYF,TGCAGTGCTCGGACTAGCGGGCAGAAGGCCCAGTACTTC
TRBJ2-1,NA,TRBV3-1,NA,CASSPGLHNEQFF,TGTGCCAGCAGTCCGGGACTCCACAATGAGCAGTTCTTC
TRBJ2-2,TRBD1,TRBV19,many,CASSLDRAFSNTGELFF,TGTGCCAGTAGTCTGGACAGGGCCTTCTCCAACACCGGGGAGCTGTTTTTT
TRBJ2-7,TRBD2,TRBV4-3,many,CASSPQAGVSYEQYF,TGCGCCAGCAGCCCCCAGGCGGGGGTCTCCTACGAGCAGTACTTC
TRBJ1-1,NA,TRBV13,many,CASSLGFRLGTEAFF,TGTGCCAGCAGCTTAGGGTTCAGGTTGGGCACTGAAGCTTTCTTT
TRBJ1-1,TRBD1,TRBV6-2/TRBV6-3,few,CASSRQGTRTEAFF,TGTGCCAGCAGTAGACAGGGGACGCGGACTGAAGCTTTCTTT
TRBJ1-5,NA,TRBV27,many,CASSLYPTENSNQPQHF,TGTGCCAGCAGTTTATACCCGACAGAGAATAGCAATCAGCCCCAGCATTTT
TRBJ2-1,NA,TRBV5-5,many,CASSLWPGPTTDEQFF,TGTGCCAGCAGCTTGTGGCCGGGACCCACCACGGATGAGCAGTTCTTC
TRBJ2-3,NA,TRBV4-3,many,CASSQDPVWRAPLTDTQYF,TGCGCCAGCAGCCAAGATCCCGTCTGGAGGGCCCCACTCACAGATACGCAGTATTTT
TRBJ2-5,NA,TRBV6-1,many,CASSEGMEVGETQYF,TGTGCCAGCAGTGAGGGGATGGAGGTGGGGGAGACCCAGTACTTC
TRBJ2-3,TRBD2,TRBV28,many,CASRGTSGSADTQYF,TGTGCCAGCAGGGGGACTAGCGGGAGCGCAGATACGCAGTATTTT
TRBJ1-5,NA,TRBV3-1,many,CASSQGFNQPQHF,TGTGCCAGCAGCCAGGGATTTAATCAGCCCCAGCATTTT
TRBJ2-7,NA,TRBV3-1,many,CASSQQSAEQYF,TGTGCCAGCAGCCAACAGTCCGCCGAGCAGTACTTC
TRBJ1-6,TRBD1,TRBV7-9,many,CASSRDSDNSPLHF,TGTGCCAGCAGCCGGGACAGCGATAATTCACCCCTCCACTTT
TRBJ2-7,NA,TRBV7-6,many,CATVDLLRGYEQYF,TGTGCCACCGTGGACTTGCTGCGGGGCTACGAGCAGTACTTC
TRBJ2-6,NA,TRBV11-2,many,CASSLEPLDRTSGANVLTF,TGTGCCAGCAGCTTAGAACCTTTAGACAGGACCTCTGGGGCCAACGTCCTGACTTTC
TRBJ1-1,NA,TRBV27,many,CASGYTGNTEAFF,TGTGCCAGCGGCTACACAGGGAACACTGAAGCTTTCTTT
TRBJ2-1,TRBD1,TRBV11-2,few,CASSLVNLGQAYNEQFF,TGTGCCAGCAGCTTAGTCAATTTAGGACAGGCCTACAATGAGCAGTTCTTC
TRBJ2-1,TRBD2,TRBV5-1,many,CASSLASGRNEQFF,TGCGCCAGCAGCCTGGCTAGCGGGAGAAATGAGCAGTTCTTC
TRBJ2-5,NA,TRBV5-1,NA,CASSLDWQADGTQYF,TGCGCCAGCAGCTTGGACTGGCAGGCGGACGGGACCCAGTACTTC
TRBJ1-1,NA,TRBV7-9,many,CASRSLVNTEAFF,TGTGCCAGCAGATCATTAGTGAACACTGAAGCTTTCTTT
TRBJ2-3,NA,TRBV6-6,many,CASSYSSGSGTSTDTQYF,TGTGCCAGCAGTTACTCGAGCGGTTCGGGGACAAGCACAGATACGCAGTATTTT
TRBJ2-7,TRBD2,TRBV13,many,CASSPGGSAYEQYF,TGTGCCAGCAGCCCCGGGGGGAGTGCCTACGAGCAGTACTTC
TRBJ2-5,NA,TRBV7-9,many,CASSFPVGETQETQYF,TGTGCCAGCAGCTTCCCTGTCGGGGAGACCCAAGAGACCCAGTACTTC
TRBJ1-6,NA,TRBV30,NA,CAWSDDGNSPLHF,TGTGCCTGGAGCGACGACGGTAATTCACCCCTCCACTTT
TRBJ1-4,NA,TRBV11-2,many,CASSSRVDANEKLFF,TGTGCCAGCAGCTCCCGCGTTGACGCTAATGAAAAACTGTTTTTT
TRBJ2-7,TRBD1,TRBV7-9,NA,CASSWDRSCGQYF,TGTGCCAGCAGCTGGGACAGGAGTTGCGGGCAGTACTTC
TRBJ1-5,NA,TRBV27,many,CASSLRGAGQPQHF,TGTGCCAGCAGTTTACGGGGGGCAGGTCAGCCCCAGCATTTT
TRBJ1-1,NA,TRBV7-9,many,CASRDGMNTEAFF,TGTGCCAGCAGGGACGGGATGAACACTGAAGCTTTCTTT
TRBJ2-5,NA,TRBV19,many,CASSIDTETQYF,TGTGCCAGTAGTATAGATACCGAGACCCAGTACTTC
TRBJ2-7,NA,TRBV24-1,many,CATSDGGRSYEQYF,TGTGCCACCAGTGACGGGGGACGGAGCTACGAGCAGTACTTC
TRBJ1-3,NA,TRBV9,many,CASSVDTASGNTIYF,TGTGCCAGCAGCGTAGATACAGCTTCTGGAAACACCATATATTTT
TRBJ1-1,NA,TRBV14,many,CASSHGGIIVSTEAFF,TGTGCCAGCAGCCACGGGGGAATCATCGTGAGCACTGAAGCTTTCTTT
TRBJ2-6,NA,TRBV6-2/TRBV6-3,many,CASSSRDKGVSGANVLTF,TGTGCCAGCAGTTCCCGGGACAAGGGTGTCTCTGGGGCCAACGTCCTGACTTTC
TRBJ1-5,NA,TRBV10-3,many,CAISEGGSNQPQHF,TGTGCCATCAGTGAGGGGGGTAGCAATCAGCCCCAGCATTTT
TRBJ2-4,NA,TRBV21-1,many,CASSKGGTSFFDIQYF,TGTGCCAGCAGCAAAGGAGGGACTAGCTTTTTTGACATTCAGTACTTC
TRBJ2-2,TRBD2,TRBV7-9,NA,CASSLGPAGGLNTGELFF,TGTGCCAGCAGCTTAGGACCAGCGGGGGGTCTGAACACCGGGGAGCTGTTTTTT